A single sample gave rise to the 16 T cell receptor beta chains below, sequenced in a study of cytomegalovirus exposure and HLA in healthy donors. It was with 60 Vbeta and 13 Jbeta primers that the PCR ran. The data were produced by immunoSEQ multiplex PCR, yet TCRdb's version contains in-frame clones alone and is incomplete. The table lists about 140,000 clones, about 80% of them singletons, with about 3.9% in the top ten. Material: PBMCs. The receptors originated from a man in his forties in good health and CMV-seropositive.

V and J are TRBV4-1 and TRBJ2-4; possible D gene TRBD1, 6 bases. The CDR3 is 13 amino acids. Trimming pared 3 bases from V and 8 bases from J, leaving 11 bases between. Germline V gene sequence: CDR1 MGHRA, CDR2 YSYEKL. The CDR3 spells CASSHGQLDIQYF. As DNA, the CDR3 is TGCGCCAGCAGCCACGGACAGTTAGACATTCAGTACTTC.

The genes are TRBV7-2 and TRBJ1-1, with D possibly being TRBD1 (6 bases). V shed 5 bases and J shed 3 bases, with 10 bases lying between them. CDR3 length: 13 amino acids. Germline assignment: CDR1 SGHTA and CDR2 FQGNSA. As DNA, the CDR3 is TGTGCCAGCAGCCAGAACAGGGACACTGAAGCTTTCTTT. Its translation: CASSQNRDTEAFF.

DNA of the CDR3: TGTGCCAGCAGAAAAGCCGGGACAGGACGAAATCAGCCCCAGCATTTT. Encoded protein: CASRKAGTGRNQPQHF. J is TRBJ1-5 and V is TRBV13; 8 bases map to TRBD1. CDR1 is PRHDT, CDR2 FYEKMQ, per germline (reference sequence). V dropped 6 bases and J dropped 4; count of bases not matched to a gene: 11. This CDR3 is 16 amino acids long.

The chain employs TRBV7-2 and TRBJ2-7; no clear D gene. Germline CDR1 SGHTA, CDR2 FQGNSA. Trimming pared 1 base from V and 6 bases from J, leaving 10 bases between. The CDR3 contains 13 residues. The DNA for the CDR3 is TGTGCCAGCAGCTTAGGGCGCGGTTCCGAGCAGTACTTC. It codes for CASSLGRGSEQYF.

The chain is built from TRBV6-6 and TRBJ1-5; TRBD1 agrees at 7 bases. Germline CDR1 and CDR2: MNHNY and SVGAGI (reference sequence). The J segment lost 2 bases and the V segment lost 5 bases, leaving 3 bases of the junction unmatched. CDR3 length equals 14 residues. The CDR3 nucleotides read TGTGCCAGCAGTCCAACAGGGGGCAATCAGCCCCAGCATTTT. Translation gives CASSPTGGNQPQHF.

The chain links TRBV4-1 to TRBJ2-7; D call uncertain. Between the trimmed V and J ends, which lost 2 bases and 0 bases, there was a span of 8 bases. The germline gives CDR1 MGHRA, CDR2 YSYEKL. This CDR3 has 14 residues. CDR3 residues: CASSQPWASYEQYF. DNA for the CDR3: TGCGCCAGCAGCCAACCGTGGGCCTCCTACGAGCAGTACTTC.

The chain links TRBV7-9 to TRBJ1-2, with TRBD1 identical over 7 bases. Germline assignment: CDR1 SEHNR and CDR2 FQNEAQ (reference sequence). The V gene end was trimmed by 5 bases and the J gene end by 4 bases; junction bases not matched to a gene: 13. CDR3 length equals 16 residues. CDR3 protein: CASSKGQFWGLYGYTF. As DNA, the CDR3 is TGTGCCAGCAGCAAGGGACAGTTCTGGGGTCTCTATGGCTACACCTTC. The full variable domain, in which reference TRBV7-9 and TRBJ1-2 provide the parts outside the CDR3, is DTGVSQNPRHKITKRGQNVTFRCDPISEHNRLYWYRQTLGQGPEFLTYFQNEAQLEKSRLLSDRFSAERPKGSFSTLEIQRTEQGDSAMYLCASSKGQFWGLYGYTFGSGTRLTVV.

CDR3 in amino acids: CASSPGTGTGYTF. CDR3 DNA sequence: TGCGCCAGCAGCCCTGGGACAGGGACTGGCTACACCTTC. The chain has TRBV5-1 and TRBJ1-2; TRBD1 aligns across 9 bases. CDR3 length: 13 residues. J was trimmed by 7 bases and V by 4 bases; bases with no gene match: 5. Germline CDR1 and CDR2: SGHRS and YFSETQ.

The chain has TRBV27 and TRBJ2-7; 9 nucleotides agree with TRBD1. Germline-derived CDR1 and CDR2 are MNHEY and SMNVEV (reference sequence). The CDR3 spans 12 residues. After removal of 5 bases from V and 11 bases from J, the junction contained 7 bases not matched to a gene. CDR3 coding DNA: TGTGCCAGCAGTGCGCACAGGGGGCTTGAGTACTTC. Translated, it gives CASSAHRGLEYF.

V and J are TRBV7-2 and TRBJ2-1; 7 bases match TRBD1. Germline V gene lookup returns CDR1 SGHTA and CDR2 FQGNSA. The trim removed 1 base at V and 5 bases at J, leaving 5 bases unmatched. There are 15 residues in the CDR3. CDR3 region: CASSLEGALDNEQFF. Here the CDR3 DNA reads TGTGCCAGCAGCTTAGAGGGGGCGCTGGACAATGAGCAGTTCTTC.

This rearrangement joins TRBV7-2 to TRBJ2-7; 7 bases line up with TRBD2. The CDR3 covers 15 residues. V lost 5 bases to trimming and J lost 1 base; unmatched junction nucleotides: 8. The germline gives CDR1 SGHTA, CDR2 FQGNSA. CDR3 sequence: CASSPWGSGSYEQYF. CDR3 sequence (DNA): TGTGCCAGCAGCCCCTGGGGTAGCGGGTCCTACGAGCAGTACTTC. Together with reference TRBV7-2 and TRBJ2-7, the CDR3 gives the full variable domain: GAGVSQSPSNKVTEKGKDVELRCDPISGHTALYWYRQSLGQGLEFLIYFQGNSAPDKSGLPSDRFSAERTGGSVSTLTIQRTQQEDSAVYLCASSPWGSGSYEQYFGPGTRLTVT.

This chain links TRBV11-3 with TRBJ2-6, with 7 nucleotides matching TRBD1. The V and J ends lost 5 bases and 3 bases, in that order; junction bases with no gene match: 4. CDR1 SGHNT and CDR2 YENEEA come from the germline V gene. This CDR3 has 15 amino acids. The CDR3 protein is CASSLGGIGANVLTF. As DNA, the CDR3 is TGTGCCAGCAGCCTAGGGGGCATTGGGGCCAACGTCCTGACTTTC.

J is TRBJ2-1 and V is TRBV9, with D perhaps matching TRBD2 (6 bases). Germline values: CDR1 SGDLS, CDR2 YYNGEE. The CDR3 totals 15 residues. V dropped 0 bases and J dropped 4 bases, with 11 bases sitting between them. DNA of the CDR3: TGTGCCAGCAGCGTAGAACAGGCGGGGTACAATGAGCAGTTCTTC. It specifies CASSVEQAGYNEQFF.

This clone was picked up one time. V gene TRBV6-4 combines with J gene TRBJ2-1; 9 bases match TRBD2. Germline V gene data show CDR1 as MRHNA and CDR2 as SNTAGT. CDR3 size: 13 residues. The V gene end was trimmed by 6 bases and the J gene end by 6 bases; junction bases not matched to a gene: 3. The DNA of the CDR3 is TGTGCCAGCAGCCTAGCGGGAAGCAATGAGCAGTTCTTC. It specifies CASSLAGSNEQFF.

The chain couples TRBV5-1 to TRBJ1-2, with 7 bases lining up with TRBD1. With V trimmed by 4 bases and J by 8 bases, 5 bases remained unmatched. Germline V gene data show CDR1 as SGHRS and CDR2 as YFSETQ. This CDR3 contains 12 residues. The CDR3 DNA is TGCGCCAGCAGCCCTACAGGGGTCGGCTACACCTTC. This gives the protein CASSPTGVGYTF.

The chain couples TRBV5-1 to TRBJ1-1; 7 bases are shared with TRBD1. The V gene end was trimmed by 4 bases and the J gene end by 8 bases; junction bases not matched to a gene: 14. Looked up from germline, CDR1 is SGHRS and CDR2 is YFSETQ. The CDR3 extends over 15 amino acids. As DNA, the CDR3 is TGCGCCAGCAGCACGTCATACAGGGGCCCCACCGAAGCTTTCTTT. It translates to CASSTSYRGPTEAFF.